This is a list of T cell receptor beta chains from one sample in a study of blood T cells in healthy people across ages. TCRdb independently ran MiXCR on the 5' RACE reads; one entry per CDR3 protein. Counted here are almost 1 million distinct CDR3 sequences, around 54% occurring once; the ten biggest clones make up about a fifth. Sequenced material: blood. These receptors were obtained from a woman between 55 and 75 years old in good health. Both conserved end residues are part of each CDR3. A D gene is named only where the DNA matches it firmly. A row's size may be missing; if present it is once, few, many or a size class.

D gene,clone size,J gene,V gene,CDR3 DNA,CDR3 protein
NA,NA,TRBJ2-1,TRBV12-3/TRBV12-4,TGTGCCAGCAGTCAAAGGGGGAGATCCTACAATGAGCAGTTCTTC,CASSQRGRSYNEQFF
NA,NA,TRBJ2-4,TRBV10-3,TGTGCCATCAGTGACTGGGATCTAGCCAAAAACATTCAGTACTTC,CAISDWDLAKNIQYF
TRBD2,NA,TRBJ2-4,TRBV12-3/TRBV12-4,TGTGCCAGCAGCCAGACTAGCGATGTAAGGTACTTC,CASSQTSDVRYF
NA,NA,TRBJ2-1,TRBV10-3,TGTGCTATCAGTGAGTCGTATCGGGAGACGCTTGAGCAGTTCTTC,CAISESYRETLEQFF
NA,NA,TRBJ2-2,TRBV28,TGTGCCAGCAGATCCATGCAGTTGGGTACCGGGGAGCTGTTTTTT,CASRSMQLGTGELFF
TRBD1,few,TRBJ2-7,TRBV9,TGTGCCAGCAGCGTCAACGACAGGGGGCTCTCCATCTACGAGCAGTACTTC,CASSVNDRGLSIYEQYF
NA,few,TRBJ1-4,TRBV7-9,TGTGCCAGCAGCCCGTTACCTGGTGAAAAACTGTTTTTT,CASSPLPGEKLFF
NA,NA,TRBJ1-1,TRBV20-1,TGCAGTGCTAGTAGCGGGCCCGACACTGAAGCTTTCTTT,CSASSGPDTEAFF
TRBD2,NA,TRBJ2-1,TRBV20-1,TGCAGTGCTAGACGGGCGGGAGGGCCGAATAATGAGCAGTTCTTC,CSARRAGGPNNEQFF
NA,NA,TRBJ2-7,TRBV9,TGTGCCAGCAGCGTAAGGACGGGGCTCGAGCAGTACTTC,CASSVRTGLEQYF
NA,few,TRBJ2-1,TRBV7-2,TGTGCCAGCAGCTTAGGGTCGGTGGGAGGGGGTGAGCAGTTCTTC,CASSLGSVGGGEQFF
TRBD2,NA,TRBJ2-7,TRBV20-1,TGCAGTGCTAGAGGCGAGGGACTATCTAGCGAGCAGTACTTC,CSARGEGLSSEQYF
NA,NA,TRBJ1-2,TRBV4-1,TGCGCCAGCAGCCAAGGTTTTCCTGGGACGAGGAACTCCGGCTACACCTTC,CASSQGFPGTRNSGYTF
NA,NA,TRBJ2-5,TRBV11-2,TGTGCCAGCAGCTCCCTGGACAGAGAGACCCAGTACTTC,CASSSLDRETQYF
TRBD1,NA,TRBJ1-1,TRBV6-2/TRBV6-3,TGTGCCAGCAGATCCGCAGGGGGCTTCACTGAAGCTTTCTTT,CASRSAGGFTEAFF
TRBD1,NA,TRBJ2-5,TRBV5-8,TGTGCCAGCAGCCCACGATCGACAGGGGGTGGGGAGACCCAGTACTTC,CASSPRSTGGGETQYF
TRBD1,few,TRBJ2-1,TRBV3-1,TGTGCCAGCAGCCCTGCACTGGGACAGGGGGCTTACAATGAGCAGTTCTTC,CASSPALGQGAYNEQFF
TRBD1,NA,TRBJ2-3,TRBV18,TGTGCCAGCTCGCGGACAGGGGGCGTGGATACGCAGTATTTT,CASSRTGGVDTQYF
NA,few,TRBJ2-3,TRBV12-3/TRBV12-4,TGTGCCAGCAGACCGCAGTATTTT,CASRPQYF
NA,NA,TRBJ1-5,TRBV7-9,TGTGCCAGCAGCTTAGCGCGAGGACAAAGCAATCAGCCCCAGCATTTT,CASSLARGQSNQPQHF
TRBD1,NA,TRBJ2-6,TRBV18,TGTGCCAGCTCACTTTTAGAGGGACAGGGGGCTGGGGCCAACGTCCTGACTTTC,CASSLLEGQGAGANVLTF
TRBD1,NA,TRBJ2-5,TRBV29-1,TGCAGCGTTCCGGGACAGGGCAACCAAGAGACCCAGTACTTC,CSVPGQGNQETQYF
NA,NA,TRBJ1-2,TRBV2,TGTGCCAGCAGCTGGGCCCGGGAGTATGGCTACACCTTC,CASSWAREYGYTF
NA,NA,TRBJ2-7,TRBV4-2,TGTGCCAGCAGCCATGGCAGGGGATGCGAGCAGTACTTC,CASSHGRGCEQYF
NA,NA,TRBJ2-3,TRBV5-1,TGCGCCAGCAGCGACCGTTGTGGGGGAAAGGATACGCAGTATTTT,CASSDRCGGKDTQYF
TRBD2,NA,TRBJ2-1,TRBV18,TGTGCCAGCTCACCACCGGTACTAGCGGGATACAATGAGCAGTTCTTC,CASSPPVLAGYNEQFF
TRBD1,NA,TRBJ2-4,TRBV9,TGTGCCAGCAGCGTTACTCCTGGACAGGGAAACATTCAGTACTTC,CASSVTPGQGNIQYF
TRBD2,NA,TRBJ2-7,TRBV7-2,TGTGCCAGCAGCTTAGGGCCAGCGGGGACCTACGAGCAGTACTTC,CASSLGPAGTYEQYF
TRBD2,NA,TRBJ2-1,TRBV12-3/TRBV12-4,TGTGCCAGCAGTAGGACTAGCGGGAGAACTAGCGTCTACAATGAGCAGTTCTTC,CASSRTSGRTSVYNEQFF
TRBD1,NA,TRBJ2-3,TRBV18,TGTGCCAGCTCCTCCCAGGGGGCGCGAATGTATTTT,CASSSQGARMYF
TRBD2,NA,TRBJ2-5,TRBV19,TGTGCCAGTAAGGCGGGAGGGCCGAGGGAGACCCAGTACTTC,CASKAGGPRETQYF
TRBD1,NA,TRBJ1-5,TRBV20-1,TGCAGTGCTGAGAGACAGGGCGGTCAGCCCCAGCATTTT,CSAERQGGQPQHF
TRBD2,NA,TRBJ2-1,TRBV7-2,TGTGCCAGCAGCCGGGAGGCACCATTTGTCGATGAGCAGTTCTTC,CASSREAPFVDEQFF